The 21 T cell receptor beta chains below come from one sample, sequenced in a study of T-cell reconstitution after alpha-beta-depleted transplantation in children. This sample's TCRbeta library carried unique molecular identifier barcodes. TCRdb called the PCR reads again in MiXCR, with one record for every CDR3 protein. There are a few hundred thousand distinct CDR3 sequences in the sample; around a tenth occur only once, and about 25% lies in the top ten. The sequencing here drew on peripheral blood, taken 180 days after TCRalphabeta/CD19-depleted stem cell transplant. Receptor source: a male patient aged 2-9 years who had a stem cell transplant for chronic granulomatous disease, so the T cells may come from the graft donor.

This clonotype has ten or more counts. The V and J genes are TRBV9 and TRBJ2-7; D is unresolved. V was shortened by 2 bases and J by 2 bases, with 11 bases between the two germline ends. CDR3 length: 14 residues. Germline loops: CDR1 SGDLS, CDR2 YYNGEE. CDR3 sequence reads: CASSVGSQAYEQYF. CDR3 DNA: TGTGCCAGCAGCGTTGGCAGCCAAGCCTACGAGCAGTACTTC.

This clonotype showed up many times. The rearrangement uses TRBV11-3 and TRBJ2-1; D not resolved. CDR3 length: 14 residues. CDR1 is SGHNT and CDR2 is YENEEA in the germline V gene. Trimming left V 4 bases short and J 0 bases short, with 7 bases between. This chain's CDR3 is CASSSVGSYNEQFF. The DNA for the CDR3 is TGTGCCAGCAGCTCCGTAGGCTCCTACAATGAGCAGTTCTTC.

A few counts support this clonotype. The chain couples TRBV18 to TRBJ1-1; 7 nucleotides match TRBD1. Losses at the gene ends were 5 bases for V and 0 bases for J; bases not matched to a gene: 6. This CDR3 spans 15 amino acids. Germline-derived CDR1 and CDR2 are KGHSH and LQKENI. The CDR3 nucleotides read TGTGCCAGCTCAATAGACAGGGCCCTGAACACTGAAGCTTTCTTT. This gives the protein CASSIDRALNTEAFF.

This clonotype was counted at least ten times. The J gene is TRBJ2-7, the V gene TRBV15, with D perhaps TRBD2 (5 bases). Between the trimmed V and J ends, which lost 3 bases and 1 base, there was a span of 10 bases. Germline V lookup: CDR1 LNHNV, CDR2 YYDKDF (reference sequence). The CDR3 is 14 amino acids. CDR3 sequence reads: CATSRDSSSYEQYF. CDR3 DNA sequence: TGTGCCACCAGCAGGGACTCCTCATCCTACGAGCAGTACTTC.

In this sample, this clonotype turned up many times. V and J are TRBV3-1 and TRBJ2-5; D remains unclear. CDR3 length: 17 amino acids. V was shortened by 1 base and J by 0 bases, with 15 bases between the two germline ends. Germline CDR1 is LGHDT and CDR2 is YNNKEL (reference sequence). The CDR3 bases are TGTGCCAGCAGCCAAGTTCTAGAGAGACGGTACCAAGAGACCCAGTACTTC. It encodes CASSQVLERRYQETQYF.

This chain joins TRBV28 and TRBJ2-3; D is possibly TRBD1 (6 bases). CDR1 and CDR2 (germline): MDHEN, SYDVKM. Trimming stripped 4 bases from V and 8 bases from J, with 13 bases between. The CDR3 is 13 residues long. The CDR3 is CASSSPVRGTQYF. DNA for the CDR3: TGTGCCAGCAGTTCACCCGTCAGGGGTACGCAGTATTTT.

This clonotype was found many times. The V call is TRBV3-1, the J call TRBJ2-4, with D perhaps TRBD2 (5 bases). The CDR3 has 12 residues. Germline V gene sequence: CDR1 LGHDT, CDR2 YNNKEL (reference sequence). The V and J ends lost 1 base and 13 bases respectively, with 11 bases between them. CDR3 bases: TGTGCCAGCAGCCAAGGGCGGAGGAACCAGTACTTC. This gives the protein CASSQGRRNQYF.

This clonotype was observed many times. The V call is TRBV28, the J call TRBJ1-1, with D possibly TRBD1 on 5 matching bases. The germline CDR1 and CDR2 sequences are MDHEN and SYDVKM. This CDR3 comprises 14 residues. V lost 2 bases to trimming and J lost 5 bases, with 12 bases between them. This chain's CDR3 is CASSLGGSGTEAFF. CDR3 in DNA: TGTGCCAGCAGTTTAGGGGGGAGCGGGACTGAAGCTTTCTTT.

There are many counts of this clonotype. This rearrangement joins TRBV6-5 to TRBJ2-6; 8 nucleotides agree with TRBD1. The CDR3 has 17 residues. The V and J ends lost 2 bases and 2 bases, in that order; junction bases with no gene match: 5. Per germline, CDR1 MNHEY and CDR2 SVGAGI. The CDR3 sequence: CASSYLPGGAGANVLTF. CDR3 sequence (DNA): TGTGCCAGCAGTTACCTACCAGGGGGCGCTGGGGCCAACGTCCTGACTTTC.

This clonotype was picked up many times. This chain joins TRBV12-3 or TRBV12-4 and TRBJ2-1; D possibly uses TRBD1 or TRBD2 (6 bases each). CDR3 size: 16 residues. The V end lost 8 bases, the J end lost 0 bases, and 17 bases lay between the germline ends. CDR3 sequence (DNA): TGTGCCAGCCGAAAACAGGGCGGGAACTCCTACAATGAGCAGTTCTTC. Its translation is CASRKQGGNSYNEQFF.

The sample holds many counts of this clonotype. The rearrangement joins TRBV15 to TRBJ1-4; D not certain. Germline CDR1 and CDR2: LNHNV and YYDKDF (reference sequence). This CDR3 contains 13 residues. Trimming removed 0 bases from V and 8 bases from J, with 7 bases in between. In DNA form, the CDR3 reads TGTGCCACCAGCAGAGATCGGGCAGAAAAACTGTTTTTT. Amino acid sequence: CATSRDRAEKLFF.

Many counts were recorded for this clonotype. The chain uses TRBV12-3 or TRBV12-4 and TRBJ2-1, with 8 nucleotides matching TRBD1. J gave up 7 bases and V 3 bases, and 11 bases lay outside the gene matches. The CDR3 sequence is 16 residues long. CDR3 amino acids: CASSFGQGARDNEQFF. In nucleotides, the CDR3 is TGTGCCAGCAGTTTCGGGCAGGGGGCGCGGGATAATGAGCAGTTCTTC.

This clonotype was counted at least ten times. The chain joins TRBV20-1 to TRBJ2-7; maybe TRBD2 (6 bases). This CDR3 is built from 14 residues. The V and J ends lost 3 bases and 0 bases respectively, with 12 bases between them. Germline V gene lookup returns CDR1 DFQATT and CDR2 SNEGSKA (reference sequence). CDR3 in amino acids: CSASSGGSSYEQYF. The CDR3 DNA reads TGCAGTGCTAGTTCCGGGGGAAGCTCCTACGAGCAGTACTTC.

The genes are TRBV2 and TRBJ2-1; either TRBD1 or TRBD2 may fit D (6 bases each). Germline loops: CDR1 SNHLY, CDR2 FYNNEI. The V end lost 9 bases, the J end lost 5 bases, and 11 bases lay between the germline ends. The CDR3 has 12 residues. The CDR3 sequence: CARQGGDNEQFF. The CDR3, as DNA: TGTGCCAGACAGGGAGGCGACAATGAGCAGTTCTTC.

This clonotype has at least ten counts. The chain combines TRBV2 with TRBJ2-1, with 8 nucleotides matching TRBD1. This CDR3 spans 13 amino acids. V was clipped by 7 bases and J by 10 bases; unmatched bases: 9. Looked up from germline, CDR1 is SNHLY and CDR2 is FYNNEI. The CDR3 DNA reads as TGTGCCAGCACGAGCAGGGGGCGCCTAGAGCAGTTCTTC. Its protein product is CASTSRGRLEQFF.

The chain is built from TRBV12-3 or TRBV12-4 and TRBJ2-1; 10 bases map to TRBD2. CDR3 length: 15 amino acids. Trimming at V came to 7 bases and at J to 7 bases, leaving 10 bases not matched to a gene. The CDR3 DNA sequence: TGTGCCAGCACCCCAGCGGGAGGGCCTAAAAATGAGCAGTTCTTC. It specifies CASTPAGGPKNEQFF.

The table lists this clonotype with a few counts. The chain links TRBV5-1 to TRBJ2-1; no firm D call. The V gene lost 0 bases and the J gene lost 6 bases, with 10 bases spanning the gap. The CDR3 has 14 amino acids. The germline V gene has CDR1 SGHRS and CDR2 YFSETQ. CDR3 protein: CASSLAKNVNEQFF. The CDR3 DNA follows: TGCGCCAGCAGCTTGGCAAAGAACGTCAATGAGCAGTTCTTC.

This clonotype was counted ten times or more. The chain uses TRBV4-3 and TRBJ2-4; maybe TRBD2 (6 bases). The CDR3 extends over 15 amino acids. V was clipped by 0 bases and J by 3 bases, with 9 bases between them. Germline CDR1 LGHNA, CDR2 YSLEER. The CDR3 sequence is CASSQDRGSKNIQYF. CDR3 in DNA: TGCGCCAGCAGCCAAGATCGGGGGAGCAAAAACATTCAGTACTTC.

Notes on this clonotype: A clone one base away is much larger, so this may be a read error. The CDR3 loop is CASRQGAGLTEAFF. CDR3 DNA: TGTGCCAGCAGACAGGGGGCTGGGCTGACTGAAGCTTTCTTT. The V and J genes are TRBV28 and TRBJ1-1; 9 bases match TRBD1. The CDR3 covers 14 residues. Germline V lookup: CDR1 MDHEN, CDR2 SYDVKM. Losses at the gene ends were 6 bases for V and 5 bases for J; bases not matched to a gene: 7.

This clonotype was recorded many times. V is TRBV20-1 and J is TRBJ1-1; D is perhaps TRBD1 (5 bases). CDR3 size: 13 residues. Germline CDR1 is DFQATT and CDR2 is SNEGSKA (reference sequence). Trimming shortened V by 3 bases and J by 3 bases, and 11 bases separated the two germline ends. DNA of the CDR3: TGCAGTGCTAGCGGGGGGTGGGACACTGAAGCTTTCTTT. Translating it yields CSASGGWDTEAFF.

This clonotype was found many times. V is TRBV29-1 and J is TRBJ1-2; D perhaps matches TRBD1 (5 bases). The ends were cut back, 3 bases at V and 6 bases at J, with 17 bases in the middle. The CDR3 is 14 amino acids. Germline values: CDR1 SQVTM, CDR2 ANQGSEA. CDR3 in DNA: TGCAGCGTTGATGTCCAGGGCTTATCCAATGGCTACACCTTC. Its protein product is CSVDVQGLSNGYTF.